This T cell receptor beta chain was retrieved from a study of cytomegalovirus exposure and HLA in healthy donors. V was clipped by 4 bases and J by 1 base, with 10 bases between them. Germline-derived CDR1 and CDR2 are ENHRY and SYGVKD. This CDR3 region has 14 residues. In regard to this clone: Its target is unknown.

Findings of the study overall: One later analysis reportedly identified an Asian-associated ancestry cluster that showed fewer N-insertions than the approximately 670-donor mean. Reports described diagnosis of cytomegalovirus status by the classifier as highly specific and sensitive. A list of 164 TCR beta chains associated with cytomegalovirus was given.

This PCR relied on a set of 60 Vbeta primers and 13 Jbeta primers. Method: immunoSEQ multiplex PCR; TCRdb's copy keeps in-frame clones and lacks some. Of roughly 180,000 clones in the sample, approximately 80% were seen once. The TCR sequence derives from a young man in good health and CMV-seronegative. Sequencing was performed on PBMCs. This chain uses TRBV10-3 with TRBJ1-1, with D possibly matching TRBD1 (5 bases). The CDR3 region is CAISGQSQNTEAFF. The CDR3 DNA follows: TGTGCCATCAGTGGACAGTCCCAGAACACTGAAGCTTTCTTT.